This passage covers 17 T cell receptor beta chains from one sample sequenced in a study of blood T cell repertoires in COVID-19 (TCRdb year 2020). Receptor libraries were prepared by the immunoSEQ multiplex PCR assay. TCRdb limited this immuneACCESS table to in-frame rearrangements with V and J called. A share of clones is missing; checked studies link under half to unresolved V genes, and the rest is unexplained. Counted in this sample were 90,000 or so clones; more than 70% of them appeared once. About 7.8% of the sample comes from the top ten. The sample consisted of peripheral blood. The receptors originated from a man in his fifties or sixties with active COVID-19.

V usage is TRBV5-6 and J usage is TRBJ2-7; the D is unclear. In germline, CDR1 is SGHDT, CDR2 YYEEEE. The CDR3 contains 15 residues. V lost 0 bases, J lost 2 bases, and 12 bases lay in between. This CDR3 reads CASSLAINGAYEQYF. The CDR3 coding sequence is TGTGCCAGCAGCTTGGCCATCAACGGTGCCTACGAGCAGTACTTC.

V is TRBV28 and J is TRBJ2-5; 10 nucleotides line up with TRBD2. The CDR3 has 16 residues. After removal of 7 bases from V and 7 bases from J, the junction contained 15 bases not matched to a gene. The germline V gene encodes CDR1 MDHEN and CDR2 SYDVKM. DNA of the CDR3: TGTGCCAGCAAGTTCCCCCAAGCGGGGGGGCGAGGGACCCAGTACTTC. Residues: CASKFPQAGGRGTQYF. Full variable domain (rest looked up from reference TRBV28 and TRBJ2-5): DVKVTQSSRYLVKRTGEKVFLECVQDMDHENMFWYRQDPGLGLRLIYFSYDVKMKEKGDIPEGYSVSREKKERFSLILESASTNQTSMYLCASKFPQAGGRGTQYFGPGTRLLVL.

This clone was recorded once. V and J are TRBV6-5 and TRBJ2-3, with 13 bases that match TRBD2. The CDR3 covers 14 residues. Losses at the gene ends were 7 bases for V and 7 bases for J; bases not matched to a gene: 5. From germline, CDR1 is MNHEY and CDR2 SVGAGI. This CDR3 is CASTMTSGGYTQYF. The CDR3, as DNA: TGTGCCAGCACTATGACTAGCGGGGGGTATACGCAGTATTTT.

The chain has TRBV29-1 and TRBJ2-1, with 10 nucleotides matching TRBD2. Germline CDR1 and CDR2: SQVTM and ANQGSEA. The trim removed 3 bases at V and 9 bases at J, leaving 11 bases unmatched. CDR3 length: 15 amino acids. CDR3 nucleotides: TGCAGCGTTGACCCCCTAGCGGGAGTGAAGGTTGAGCAGTTCTTC. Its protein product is CSVDPLAGVKVEQFF.

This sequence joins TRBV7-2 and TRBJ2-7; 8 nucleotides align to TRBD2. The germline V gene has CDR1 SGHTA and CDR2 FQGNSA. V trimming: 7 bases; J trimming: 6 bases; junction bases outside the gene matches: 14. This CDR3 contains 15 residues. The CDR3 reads CASTGIAGPRGEQYF. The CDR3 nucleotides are TGTGCCAGCACCGGGATAGCGGGGCCCCGAGGCGAGCAGTACTTC.

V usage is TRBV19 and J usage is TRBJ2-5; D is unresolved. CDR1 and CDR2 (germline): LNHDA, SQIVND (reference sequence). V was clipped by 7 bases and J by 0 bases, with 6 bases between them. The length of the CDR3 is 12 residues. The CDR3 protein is CASNQDQETQYF. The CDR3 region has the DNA TGTGCCAGTAACCAGGACCAAGAGACCCAGTACTTC. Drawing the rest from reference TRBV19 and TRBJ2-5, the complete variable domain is DGGITQSPKYLFRKEGQNVTLSCEQNLNHDAMYWYRQDPGQGLRLIYYSQIVNDFQKGDIAEGYSVSREKKESFPLTVTSAQKNPTAFYLCASNQDQETQYFGPGTRLLVL.

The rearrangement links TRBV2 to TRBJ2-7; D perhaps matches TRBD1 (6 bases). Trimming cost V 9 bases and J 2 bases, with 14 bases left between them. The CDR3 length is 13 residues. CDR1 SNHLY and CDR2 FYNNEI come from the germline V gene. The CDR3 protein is CASASGGAYEQYF. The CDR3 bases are TGTGCCAGTGCTTCTGGGGGCGCCTACGAGCAGTACTTC.

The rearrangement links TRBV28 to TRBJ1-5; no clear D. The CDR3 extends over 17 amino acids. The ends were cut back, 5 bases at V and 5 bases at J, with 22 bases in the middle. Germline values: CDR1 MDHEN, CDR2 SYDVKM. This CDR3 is CASSPLLALDEYQPQHF. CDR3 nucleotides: TGTGCCAGCAGTCCACTTCTTGCTCTAGACGAATATCAGCCCCAGCATTTT.

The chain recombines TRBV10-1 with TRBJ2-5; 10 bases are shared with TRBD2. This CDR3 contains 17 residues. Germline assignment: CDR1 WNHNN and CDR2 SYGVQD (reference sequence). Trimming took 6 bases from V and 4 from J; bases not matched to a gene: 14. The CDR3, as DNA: TGCGCCAGCAGCCCCCTCTTGGGGGCTAGCGGGAGAGAGACCCAGTACTTC. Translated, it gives CASSPLLGASGRETQYF.

The CDR3 is CAGGGEYQETQYF. In nucleotides, the CDR3 is TGTGCTGGGGGAGGGGAGTACCAAGAGACCCAGTACTTC. V gene TRBV2 combines with J gene TRBJ2-5; TRBD2 matches 7 bases. This CDR3 spans 13 amino acids. Germline-derived CDR1 and CDR2 are SNHLY and FYNNEI.

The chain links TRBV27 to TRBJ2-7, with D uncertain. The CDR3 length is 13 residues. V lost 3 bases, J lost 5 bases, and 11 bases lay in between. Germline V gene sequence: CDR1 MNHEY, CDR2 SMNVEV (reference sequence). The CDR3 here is CASSLLSVDEQYF. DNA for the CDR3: TGTGCCAGCAGTTTGTTGTCGGTAGACGAGCAGTACTTC.

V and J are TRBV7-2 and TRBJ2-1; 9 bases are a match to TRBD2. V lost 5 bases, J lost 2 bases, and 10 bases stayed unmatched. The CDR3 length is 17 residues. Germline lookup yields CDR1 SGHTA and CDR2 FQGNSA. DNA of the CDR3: TGTGCCAGCAGCAACCGAGGGACTAGCTTCACCTACAATGAGCAGTTCTTC. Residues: CASSNRGTSFTYNEQFF.

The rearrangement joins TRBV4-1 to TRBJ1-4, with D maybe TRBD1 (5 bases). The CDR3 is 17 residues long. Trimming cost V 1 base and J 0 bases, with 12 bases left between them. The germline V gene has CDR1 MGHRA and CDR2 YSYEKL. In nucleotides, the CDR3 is TGCGCCAGCAGCCAAGCTTACAGGAGTGCAACTAATGAAAAACTGTTTTTT. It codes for CASSQAYRSATNEKLFF.

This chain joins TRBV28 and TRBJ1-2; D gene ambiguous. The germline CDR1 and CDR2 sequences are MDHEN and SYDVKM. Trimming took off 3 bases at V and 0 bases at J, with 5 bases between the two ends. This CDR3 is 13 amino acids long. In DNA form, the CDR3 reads TGTGCCAGCAGTTTGGCCACTAACTATGGCTACACCTTC. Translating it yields CASSLATNYGYTF.

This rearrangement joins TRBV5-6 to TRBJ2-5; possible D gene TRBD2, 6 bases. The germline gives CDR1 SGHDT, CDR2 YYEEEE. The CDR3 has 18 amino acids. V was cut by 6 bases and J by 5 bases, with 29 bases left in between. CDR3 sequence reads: CASTSLSNPGLPGETQYF. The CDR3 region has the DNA TGTGCCAGCACCTCCCTCTCTAACCCGGGACTCCCAGGGGAGACCCAGTACTTC.

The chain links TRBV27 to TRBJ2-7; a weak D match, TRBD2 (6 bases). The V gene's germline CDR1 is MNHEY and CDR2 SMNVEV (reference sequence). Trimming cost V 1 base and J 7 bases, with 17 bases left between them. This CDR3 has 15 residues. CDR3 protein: CASSLYGGNFGEQYF. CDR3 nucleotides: TGTGCCAGCAGTTTATATGGGGGGAACTTCGGTGAGCAGTACTTC.

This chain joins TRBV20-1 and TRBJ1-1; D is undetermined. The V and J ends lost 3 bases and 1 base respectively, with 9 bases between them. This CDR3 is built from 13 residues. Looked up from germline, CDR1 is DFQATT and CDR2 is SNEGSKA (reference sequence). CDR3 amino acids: CSASGGSNTEAFF. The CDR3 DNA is TGCAGTGCTAGTGGAGGGTCGAACACTGAAGCTTTCTTT.